The clone carrying this T cell receptor (beta chain) has just one count. Its matching antigen is unknown. The sample contains more than one DNA sequence encoding this CDR3. The sample belongs to a study of STAT5B mutations in CD4+ large granular lymphocyte leukemia. Data came from immunoSEQ multiplex PCR; TCRdb stores just in-frame clones and leaves some out. In the table there are 34,000 or so clones, 85% of which are singletons. Germline lookup yields CDR1 MDHEN and CDR2 SYDVKM. The CDR3 runs 15 residues. V was clipped by 4 bases and J by 1 base; unmatched bases: 4. Study outcomes and limitations: Main leukemic clonotypes were patient-specific, but under 30% appeared at low frequency elsewhere.

The genes are TRBV28 and TRBJ2-7; 10 nucleotides match TRBD2. Sequencing used CD4+ T cells from blood buffy coats. The clonotype originates from a human donor in good health. The CDR3: CASSSWTSGSYEQYF. CDR3 nucleotides: TGTGCCAGCAGTTCCTGGACTAGCGGATCCTACGAGCAGTACTTC. Together with reference TRBV28 and TRBJ2-7, the CDR3 gives the full variable domain: DVKVTQSSRYLVKRTGEKVFLECVQDMDHENMFWYRQDPGLGLRLIYFSYDVKMKEKGDIPEGYSVSREKKERFSLILESASTNQTSMYLCASSSWTSGSYEQYFGPGTRLTVT.